This T cell receptor beta chain was sequenced during a study of CD8 T cells in Susac syndrome. The CDR3 covers 14 residues. The germline V gene has CDR1 SQVTM and CDR2 ANQGSEA. V gave up 7 bases and J gave up 1 base; unmatched junction bases: 8. Random hexamers served to reverse transcribe roughly 0.5 to 1 ug RNA. TCRdb reanalysed the immunoSEQ multiplex PCR reads using MiXCR and keeps one entry per CDR3 protein. The table shows roughly 330,000 distinct CDR3 sequences, with about 92% occurring only once. The rearrangement uses TRBV29-1 and TRBJ2-7; TRBD1 aligns across 9 bases. The sequence came from a human donor with multiple sclerosis. Sequenced: CD4+ T cells from PBMCs. CDR3 in amino acids: CSANGGTGSYEQYF. CDR3 sequence (DNA): TGCAGCGCCAACGGTGGGACAGGGTCCTACGAGCAGTACTTC.